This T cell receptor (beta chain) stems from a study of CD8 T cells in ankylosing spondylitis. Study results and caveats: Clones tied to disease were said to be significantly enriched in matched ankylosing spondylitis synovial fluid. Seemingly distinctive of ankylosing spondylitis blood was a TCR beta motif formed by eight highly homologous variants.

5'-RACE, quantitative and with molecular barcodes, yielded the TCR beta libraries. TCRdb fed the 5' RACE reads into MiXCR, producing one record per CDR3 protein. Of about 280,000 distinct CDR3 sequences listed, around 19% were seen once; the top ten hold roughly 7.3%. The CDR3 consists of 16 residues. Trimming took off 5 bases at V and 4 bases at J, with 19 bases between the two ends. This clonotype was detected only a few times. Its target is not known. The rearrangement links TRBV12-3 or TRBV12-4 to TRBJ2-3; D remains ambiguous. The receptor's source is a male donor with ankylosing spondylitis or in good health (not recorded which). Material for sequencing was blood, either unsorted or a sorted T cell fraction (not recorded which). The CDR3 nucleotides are TGTGCCAGCAGTCCTCGCCCCCTAGTTCTTGCAGATACGCAGTATTTT. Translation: CASSPRPLVLADTQYF.